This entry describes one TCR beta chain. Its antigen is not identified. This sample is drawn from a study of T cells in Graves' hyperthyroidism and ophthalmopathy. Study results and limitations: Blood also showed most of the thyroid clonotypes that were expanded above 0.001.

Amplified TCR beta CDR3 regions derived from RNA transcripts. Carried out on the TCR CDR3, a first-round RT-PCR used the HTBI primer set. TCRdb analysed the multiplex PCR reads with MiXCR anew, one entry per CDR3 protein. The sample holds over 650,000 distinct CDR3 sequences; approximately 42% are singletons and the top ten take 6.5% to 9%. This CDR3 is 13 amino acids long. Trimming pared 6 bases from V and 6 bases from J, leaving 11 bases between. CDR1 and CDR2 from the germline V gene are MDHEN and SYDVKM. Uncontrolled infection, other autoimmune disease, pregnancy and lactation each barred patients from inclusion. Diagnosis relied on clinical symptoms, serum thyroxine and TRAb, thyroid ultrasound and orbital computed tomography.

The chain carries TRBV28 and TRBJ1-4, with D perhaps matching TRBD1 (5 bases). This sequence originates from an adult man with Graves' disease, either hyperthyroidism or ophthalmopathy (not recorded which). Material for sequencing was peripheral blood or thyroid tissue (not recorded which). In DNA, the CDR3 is TGTGCCAGCAGACAGACAGCTGATGAAAAACTGTTTTTT. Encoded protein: CASRQTADEKLFF.